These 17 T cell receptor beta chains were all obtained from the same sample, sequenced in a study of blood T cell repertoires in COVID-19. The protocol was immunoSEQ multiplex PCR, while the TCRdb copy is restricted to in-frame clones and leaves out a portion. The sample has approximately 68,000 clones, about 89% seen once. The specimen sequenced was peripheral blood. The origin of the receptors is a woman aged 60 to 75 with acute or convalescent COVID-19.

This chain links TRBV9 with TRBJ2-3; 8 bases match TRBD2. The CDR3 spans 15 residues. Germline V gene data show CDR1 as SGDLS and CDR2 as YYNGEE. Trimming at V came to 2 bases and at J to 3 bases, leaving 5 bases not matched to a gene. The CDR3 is CASSVSGGGTDTQYF. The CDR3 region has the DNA TGTGCCAGCAGCGTGAGCGGGGGTGGGACAGATACGCAGTATTTT.

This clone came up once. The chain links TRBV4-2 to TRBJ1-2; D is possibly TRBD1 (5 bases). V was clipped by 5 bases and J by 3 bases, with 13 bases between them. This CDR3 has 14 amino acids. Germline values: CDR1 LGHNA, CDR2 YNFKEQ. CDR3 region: CASSSAGGDYGYTF. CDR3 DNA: TGTGCCAGCAGCTCGGCGGGGGGGGACTATGGCTACACCTTC.

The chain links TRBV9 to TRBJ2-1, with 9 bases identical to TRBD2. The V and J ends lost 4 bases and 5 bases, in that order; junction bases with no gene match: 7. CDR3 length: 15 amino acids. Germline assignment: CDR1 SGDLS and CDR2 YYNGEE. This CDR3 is CASSPQASGDNEQFF. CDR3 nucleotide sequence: TGTGCCAGCAGCCCCCAGGCTAGCGGGGACAATGAGCAGTTCTTC. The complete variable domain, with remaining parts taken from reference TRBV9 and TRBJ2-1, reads DSGVTQTPKHLITATGQRVTLRCSPRSGDLSVYWYQQSLDQGLQFLIQYYNGEERAKGNILERFSAQQFPDLHSELNLSSLELGDSALYFCASSPQASGDNEQFFGPGTRLTVL.

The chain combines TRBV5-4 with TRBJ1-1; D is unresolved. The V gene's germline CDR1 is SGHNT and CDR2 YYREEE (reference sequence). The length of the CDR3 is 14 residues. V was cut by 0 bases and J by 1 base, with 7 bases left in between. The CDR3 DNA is TGTGCCAGCAGCTTGGCGGGTGGGAACACTGAAGCTTTCTTT. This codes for CASSLAGGNTEAFF.

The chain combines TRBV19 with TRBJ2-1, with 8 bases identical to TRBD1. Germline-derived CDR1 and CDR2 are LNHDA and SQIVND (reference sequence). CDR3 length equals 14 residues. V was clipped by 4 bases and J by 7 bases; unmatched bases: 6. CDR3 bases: TGTGCCAGTAGTAGTCAGGGGGCTAGAAATGAGCAGTTCTTC. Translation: CASSSQGARNEQFF.

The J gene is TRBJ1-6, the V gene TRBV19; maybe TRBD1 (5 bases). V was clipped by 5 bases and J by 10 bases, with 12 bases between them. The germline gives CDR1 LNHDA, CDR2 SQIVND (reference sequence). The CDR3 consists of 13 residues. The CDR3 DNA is TGTGCCAGTAGTGGGCAGGGAGGCTCACCCCTCCACTTT. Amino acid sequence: CASSGQGGSPLHF. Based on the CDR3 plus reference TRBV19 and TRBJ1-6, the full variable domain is DGGITQSPKYLFRKEGQNVTLSCEQNLNHDAMYWYRQDPGQGLRLIYYSQIVNDFQKGDIAEGYSVSREKKESFPLTVTSAQKNPTAFYLCASSGQGGSPLHFGNGTRLTVT.

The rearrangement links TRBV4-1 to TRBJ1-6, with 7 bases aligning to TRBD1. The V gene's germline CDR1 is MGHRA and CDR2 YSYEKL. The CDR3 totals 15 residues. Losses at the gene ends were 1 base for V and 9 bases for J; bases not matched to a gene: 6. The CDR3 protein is CASSQGATGASPLHF. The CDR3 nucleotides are TGCGCCAGCAGCCAAGGGGCTACAGGGGCTTCACCCCTCCACTTT.

CDR3 protein: CASSSQGLLEAFF. The CDR3 DNA follows: TGTGCCAGCAGTTCACAGGGCCTGCTGGAAGCTTTCTTT. J is TRBJ1-1 and V is TRBV12-3 or TRBV12-4, with D perhaps matching TRBD1 (6 bases). V lost 4 bases to trimming and J lost 8 bases, with 14 bases between them. This CDR3 is 13 amino acids long.

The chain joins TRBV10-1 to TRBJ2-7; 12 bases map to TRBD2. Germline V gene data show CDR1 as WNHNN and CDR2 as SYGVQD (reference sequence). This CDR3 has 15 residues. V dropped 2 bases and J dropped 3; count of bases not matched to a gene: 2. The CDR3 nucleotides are TGCGCCAGCAGTGAGGGACTAGCGGGGAACTACGAGCAGTACTTC. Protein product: CASSEGLAGNYEQYF.

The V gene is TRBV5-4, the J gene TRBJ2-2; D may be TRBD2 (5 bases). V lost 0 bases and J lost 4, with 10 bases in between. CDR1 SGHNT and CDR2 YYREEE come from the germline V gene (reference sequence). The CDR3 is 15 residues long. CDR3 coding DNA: TGTGCCAGCAGCTTGGATCAGGAGGTCACCGGGGAGCTGTTTTTT. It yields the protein CASSLDQEVTGELFF.

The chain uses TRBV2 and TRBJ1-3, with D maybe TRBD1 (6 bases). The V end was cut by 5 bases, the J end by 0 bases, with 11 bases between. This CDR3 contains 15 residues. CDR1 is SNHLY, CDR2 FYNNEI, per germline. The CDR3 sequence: CASSSQGFSGNTIYF. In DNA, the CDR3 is TGTGCCAGCAGTTCTCAGGGGTTCTCTGGAAACACCATATATTTT.

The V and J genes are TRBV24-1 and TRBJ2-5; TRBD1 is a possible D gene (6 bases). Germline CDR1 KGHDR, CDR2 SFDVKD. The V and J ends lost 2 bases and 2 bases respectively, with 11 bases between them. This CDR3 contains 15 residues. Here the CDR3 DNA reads TGTGCCACCAGTGATTCTTGGGGGCCTCAAGAGACCCAGTACTTC. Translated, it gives CATSDSWGPQETQYF.

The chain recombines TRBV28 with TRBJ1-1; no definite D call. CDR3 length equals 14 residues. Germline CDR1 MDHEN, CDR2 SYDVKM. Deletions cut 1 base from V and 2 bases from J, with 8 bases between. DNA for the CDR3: TGTGCCAGCAGTTTATCCCGGGGAAACACTGAAGCTTTCTTT. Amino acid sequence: CASSLSRGNTEAFF.

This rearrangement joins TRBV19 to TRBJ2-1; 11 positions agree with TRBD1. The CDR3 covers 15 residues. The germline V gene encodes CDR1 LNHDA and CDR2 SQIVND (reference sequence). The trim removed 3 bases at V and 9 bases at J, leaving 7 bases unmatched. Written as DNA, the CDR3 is TGTGCCAGTAGTATGACCGGACAGGGGGCGCGTGAGCAGTTCTTC. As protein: CASSMTGQGAREQFF.

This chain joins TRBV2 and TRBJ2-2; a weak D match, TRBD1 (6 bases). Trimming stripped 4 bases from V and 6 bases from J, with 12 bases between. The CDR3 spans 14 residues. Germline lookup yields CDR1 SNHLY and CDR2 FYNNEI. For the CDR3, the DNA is TGTGCCAGCAGTGTTTCAGGGGAAGCCGGGGAGCTGTTTTTT. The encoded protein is CASSVSGEAGELFF.

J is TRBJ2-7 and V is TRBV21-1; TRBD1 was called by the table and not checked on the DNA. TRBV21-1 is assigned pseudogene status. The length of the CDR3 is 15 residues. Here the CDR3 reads CARTGERTKSYEQYF. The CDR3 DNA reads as TGTGCCAGAACAGGCGAGAGGACGAAATCCTACGAGCAGTACTTC.

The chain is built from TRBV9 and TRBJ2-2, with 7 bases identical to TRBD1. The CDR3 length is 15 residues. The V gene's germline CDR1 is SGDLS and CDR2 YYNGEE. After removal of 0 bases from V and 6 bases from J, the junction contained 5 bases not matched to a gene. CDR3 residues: CASSVDRQGAGELFF. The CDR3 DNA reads TGTGCCAGCAGCGTAGATCGGCAGGGGGCCGGGGAGCTGTTTTTT.